The 2 T cell receptor beta chains in this list originate from one sample, sequenced in a study of beta chain features in type 1 diabetes listed by TCRdb under 2018. General findings and caveats noted by the study authors: In all four CD4+ subsets, TCRB CDR3 length was moderately but significantly shorter in type 1 diabetes patients.

Libraries were built with the immunoSEQ multiplex PCR assay. The entire isolated RNA was reverse transcribed using the High Capacity cDNA Reverse Transcription Kit, and thus expressed TCRB transcripts were sequenced. Not all clones reach the TCRdb copy of this immuneACCESS table, which keeps in-frame sequences only. Checked studies attribute under half of the gap to unresolved V genes and leave the rest unexplained. Present in this sample are hundreds of thousands of clones, roughly 13% of which were seen just once. The ten largest clones add up to less than 0.025% of the sample. No antigen has been identified for these receptors. The sequenced sample was naive CD4+ T cells from blood. What the cell subset or site label conveys for this sample: true naive CD4+ T cells. These receptors came from a man between 18 and 29 years old with type 1 diabetes.

There are a few counts of this clone. The chain has TRBV11-3 and TRBJ1-1; D is ambiguous. Trimming took off 0 bases at V and 3 bases at J, with 5 bases between the two ends. The CDR3 covers 13 residues. Looked up from germline, CDR1 is SGHNT and CDR2 is YENEEA. Written as DNA, the CDR3 is TGTGCCAGCAGCTTAGACCTGGACACTGAAGCTTTCTTT. Encoded protein: CASSLDLDTEAFF.

The table lists this clone with a few counts. The chain is built from TRBV27 and TRBJ1-1, with D tentatively TRBD1 (6 bases). Germline CDR1 reads MNHEY; CDR2 reads SMNVEV (reference sequence). V lost 0 bases, J lost 2 bases, and 10 bases lay in between. The CDR3 spans 15 residues. CDR3 amino acids: CASSLSGRGNTEAFF. The DNA for the CDR3 is TGTGCCAGCAGTTTATCGGGCAGGGGTAACACTGAAGCTTTCTTT.